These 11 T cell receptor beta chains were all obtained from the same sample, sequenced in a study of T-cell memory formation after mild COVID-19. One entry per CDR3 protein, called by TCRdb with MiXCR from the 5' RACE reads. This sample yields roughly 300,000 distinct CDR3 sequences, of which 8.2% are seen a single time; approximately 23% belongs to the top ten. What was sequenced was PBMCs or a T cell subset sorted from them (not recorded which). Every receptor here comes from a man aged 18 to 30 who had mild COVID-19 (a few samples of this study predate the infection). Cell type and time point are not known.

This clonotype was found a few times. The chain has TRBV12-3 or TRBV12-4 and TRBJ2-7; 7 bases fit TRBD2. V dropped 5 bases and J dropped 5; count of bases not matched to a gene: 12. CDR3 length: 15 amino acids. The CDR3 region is CASSLGGTWEDEQYF. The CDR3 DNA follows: TGTGCCAGCAGTCTGGGGGGGACGTGGGAGGACGAGCAGTACTTC.

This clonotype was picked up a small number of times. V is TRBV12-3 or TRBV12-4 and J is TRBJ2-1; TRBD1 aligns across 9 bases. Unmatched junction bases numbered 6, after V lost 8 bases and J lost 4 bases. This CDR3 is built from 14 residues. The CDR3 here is CASRPGQGYNEQFF. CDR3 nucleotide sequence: TGTGCCAGCCGACCGGGACAGGGTTACAATGAGCAGTTCTTC.

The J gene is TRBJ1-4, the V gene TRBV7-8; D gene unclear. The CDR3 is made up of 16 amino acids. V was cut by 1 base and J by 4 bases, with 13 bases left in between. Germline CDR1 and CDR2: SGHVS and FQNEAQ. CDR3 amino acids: CASSLGVRGGNEKLFF. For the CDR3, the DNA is TGTGCCAGCAGCTTAGGGGTCCGGGGTGGTAATGAAAAACTGTTTTTT.

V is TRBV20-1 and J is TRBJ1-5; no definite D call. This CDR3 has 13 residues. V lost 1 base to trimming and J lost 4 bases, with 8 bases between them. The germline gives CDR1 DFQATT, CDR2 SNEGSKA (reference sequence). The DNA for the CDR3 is TGCAGTGCTAGAGGGGCACCGAATCAGCCCCAGCATTTT. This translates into CSARGAPNQPQHF.

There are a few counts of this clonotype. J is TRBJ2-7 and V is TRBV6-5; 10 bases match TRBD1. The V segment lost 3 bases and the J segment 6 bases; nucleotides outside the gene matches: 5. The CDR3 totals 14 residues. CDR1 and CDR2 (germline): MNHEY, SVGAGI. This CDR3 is CASSYGTGALEQYF. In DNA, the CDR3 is TGTGCCAGCAGTTATGGGACAGGGGCCCTCGAGCAGTACTTC.

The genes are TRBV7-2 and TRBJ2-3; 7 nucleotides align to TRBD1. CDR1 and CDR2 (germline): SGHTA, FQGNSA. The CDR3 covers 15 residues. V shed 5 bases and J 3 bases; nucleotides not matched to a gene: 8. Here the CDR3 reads CASSPTGVRTDTQYF. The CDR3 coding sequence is TGTGCCAGCAGCCCCACAGGGGTCAGAACAGATACGCAGTATTTT.

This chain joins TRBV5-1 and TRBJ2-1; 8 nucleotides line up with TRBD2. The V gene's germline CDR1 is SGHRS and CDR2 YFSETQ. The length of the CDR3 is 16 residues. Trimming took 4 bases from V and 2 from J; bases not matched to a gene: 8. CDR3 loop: CASSRTGGPPYNEQFF. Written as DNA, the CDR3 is TGCGCCAGCAGCCGCACGGGAGGGCCCCCCTACAATGAGCAGTTCTTC. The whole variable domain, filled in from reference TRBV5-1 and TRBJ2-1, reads KAGVTQTPRYLIKTRGQQVTLSCSPISGHRSVSWYQQTPGQGLQFLFEYFSETQRNKGNFPGRFSGRQFSNSRSEMNVSTLELGDSALYLCASSRTGGPPYNEQFFGPGTRLTVL.

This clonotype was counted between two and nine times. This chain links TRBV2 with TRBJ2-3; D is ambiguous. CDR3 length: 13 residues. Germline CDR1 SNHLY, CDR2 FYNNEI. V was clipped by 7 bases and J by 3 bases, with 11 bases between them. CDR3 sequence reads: CASMAAGTDTQYF. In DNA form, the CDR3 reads TGTGCCAGCATGGCGGCCGGGACAGATACGCAGTATTTT. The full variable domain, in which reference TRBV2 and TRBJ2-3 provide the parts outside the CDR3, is EPEVTQTPSHQVTQMGQEVILRCVPISNHLYFYWYRQILGQKVEFLVSFYNNEISEKSEIFDDQFSVERPDGSNFTLKIRSTKLEDSAMYFCASMAAGTDTQYFGPGTRLTVL.

The CDR3 sequence is CSAKPTDRAHNYGYTF. The CDR3 DNA reads TGCAGTGCTAAGCCGACGGACAGGGCCCATAACTATGGCTACACCTTC. The chain recombines TRBV20-1 with TRBJ1-2; 8 bases align to TRBD1. This CDR3 comprises 16 residues. The V and J ends lost 4 bases and 1 base, in that order; junction bases with no gene match: 11. CDR1 DFQATT and CDR2 SNEGSKA come from the germline V gene (reference sequence).

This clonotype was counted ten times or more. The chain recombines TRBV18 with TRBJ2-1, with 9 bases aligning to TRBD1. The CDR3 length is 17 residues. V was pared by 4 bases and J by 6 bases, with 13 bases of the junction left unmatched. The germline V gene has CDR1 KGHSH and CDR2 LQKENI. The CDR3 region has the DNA TGTGCCAGCTCACTGAACCCTATCCGGGACAGGGTCAATGAGCAGTTCTTC. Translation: CASSLNPIRDRVNEQFF.

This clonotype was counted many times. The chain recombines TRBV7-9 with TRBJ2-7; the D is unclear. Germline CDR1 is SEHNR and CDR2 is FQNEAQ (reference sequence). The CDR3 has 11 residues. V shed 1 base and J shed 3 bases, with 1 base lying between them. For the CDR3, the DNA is TGTGCCAGCAGCTTAGTCTACGAGCAGTACTTC. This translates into CASSLVYEQYF.